Below, 27 T cell receptor beta chains from the same sample are listed, as sequenced in a study of T cell repertoires in cytomegalovirus infection. MiXCR, applied by TCRdb to the reads, yields one record per CDR3 protein. Seen here are around 900,000 distinct CDR3 sequences, about a third observed once, and the top ten hold 10% to 15%. Antigen specificity for these receptors is unknown. The input for sequencing was cultured CD8+ T cells from PBMCs, taken from culture after CMV antigen stimulation. Every receptor here comes from a human donor in good health (CMV status not recorded). Some clones in this sample may be carry-over from other donors' samples.

This clonotype has more than one count but fewer than ten. The gene calls are TRBV11-2 and TRBJ2-1; D call uncertain. The germline CDR1 and CDR2 sequences are SGHAT and FQNNGV. The CDR3 is made up of 12 amino acids. Trimming left V 4 bases short and J 5 bases short, with 6 bases between. CDR3 sequence: CASSWNHNEQFF. As DNA, the CDR3 is TGTGCCAGCAGCTGGAATCACAATGAGCAGTTCTTC.

This sequence joins TRBV5-1 and TRBJ1-1; weak D call: TRBD1 (5 bases). V gave up 0 bases and J gave up 0 bases, with 9 bases separating them. The CDR3 spans 15 residues. CDR1 is SGHRS and CDR2 is YFSETQ in the germline V gene. Here the CDR3 reads CASSLAGTLNTEAFF. CDR3 coding DNA: TGCGCCAGCAGCTTGGCCGGGACGTTGAACACTGAAGCTTTCTTT. The full variable domain, rest sourced from reference TRBV5-1 and TRBJ1-1, is KAGVTQTPRYLIKTRGQQVTLSCSPISGHRSVSWYQQTPGQGLQFLFEYFSETQRNKGNFPGRFSGRQFSNSRSEMNVSTLELGDSALYLCASSLAGTLNTEAFFGQGTRLTVV.

The chain couples TRBV24-1 to TRBJ2-1; 7 bases align to TRBD1. V trimming: 3 bases; J trimming: 0 bases; junction bases outside the gene matches: 4. The CDR3 covers 16 residues. The germline gives CDR1 KGHDR, CDR2 SFDVKD. The CDR3: CATSDLTGISYNEQFF. DNA for the CDR3: TGTGCCACCAGTGATCTGACAGGGATCTCCTACAATGAGCAGTTCTTC.

This clonotype was detected a few times. The rearrangement joins TRBV10-3 to TRBJ1-1; no clear D. Looked up from germline, CDR1 is ENHRY and CDR2 is SYGVKD. The CDR3 extends over 13 amino acids. With 3 bases removed from V and 1 base from J, the gap between germline ends came to 6 bases. CDR3 sequence (DNA): TGTGCCATCAGTGACGGGAGGAACACTGAAGCTTTCTTT. Its translation is CAISDGRNTEAFF.

This clonotype was counted at least ten times. The chain couples TRBV7-8 to TRBJ2-3, with 10 positions matching TRBD2. CDR3 length equals 18 residues. Trimming removed 5 bases from V and 0 bases from J; junction bases left unmatched: 11. Germline CDR1 and CDR2: SGHVS and FQNEAQ. This chain's CDR3 is CASSQGVAGGSSTDTQYF. CDR3 coding DNA: TGTGCCAGCAGCCAGGGGGTAGCGGGGGGATCTAGCACAGATACGCAGTATTTT.

The chain joins TRBV6-2 or TRBV6-3 to TRBJ2-7; D is unresolved. Germline CDR1 reads MNHEY; CDR2 reads SVGEGT. Trimming took 6 bases from V and 3 from J, leaving 6 bases between them. The CDR3 covers 11 residues. The CDR3 reads CASSPRYEQYF. DNA of the CDR3: TGTGCCAGCAGCCCTCGCTACGAGCAGTACTTC.

The V call is TRBV10-3, the J call TRBJ2-3; 8 bases line up with TRBD1. V lost 3 bases to trimming and J lost 0 bases; unmatched junction nucleotides: 5. Germline CDR1 reads ENHRY; CDR2 reads SYGVKD. This CDR3 region has 16 residues. The CDR3 sequence is CAISESTGASTDTQYF. The CDR3 DNA is TGTGCCATCAGTGAATCGACAGGGGCTAGCACAGATACGCAGTATTTT.

Concerning this clonotype: One end of the junction is discordant with germline, which a read error may explain. The rearrangement links TRBV7-7 to TRBJ1-3; TRBD1 aligns across 7 bases. The CDR3 spans 15 residues. Germline CDR1 is SSHAT and CDR2 is FNYEAQ (reference sequence). This CDR3 reads CASSLATGFGNTIYF. CDR3 coding DNA: TGTGCTAGCAGCTTAGCGACAGGGTTCGGAAACACCATATATTTT.

Comment on this clonotype: A much bigger clone sits one base away, suggesting this may be a read error. The CDR3 carries no conserved terminal phenylalanine or tryptophan, so it likely arises from a read error. V gene TRBV28 combines with J gene TRBJ2-1; D gene ambiguous. Germline CDR1 and CDR2: MDHEN and SYDVKM. The CDR3 extends over 18 amino acids. V was pared by 3 bases and J by 0 bases, with 18 bases between. CDR3 coding DNA: TGTGCCAGCAGTTTCTCAGTCGTATATGAGAGCTCCTACAATGAGCAGTTCCTC. Its protein product is CASSFSVVYESSYNEQFL.

The sample holds many counts of this clonotype. The rearrangement joins TRBV7-2 to TRBJ1-3; D is undetermined. Trimming shortened V by 1 base and J by 0 bases, and 10 bases separated the two germline ends. Germline CDR1 is SGHTA and CDR2 is FQGNSA. The CDR3 covers 16 residues. The CDR3 nucleotides read TGTGCCAGCAGCTTAGAGGTTGGAGCCTCTGGAAACACCATATATTTT. This encodes CASSLEVGASGNTIYF.

The CDR3 loop reads CASSRNGDATNEKLFF. The CDR3 coding sequence is TGTGCCAGCAGTCGAAACGGGGACGCAACTAATGAAAAACTGTTTTTT. The chain links TRBV7-4 to TRBJ1-4, with TRBD1 as a possible D gene (5 bases). The V and J ends lost 6 bases and 0 bases respectively, with 14 bases between them. Germline CDR1 is SGHVT and CDR2 is SQSDAQ. The CDR3 has 16 amino acids.

About this clonotype: A much larger clone is a single base away; this may be a read error. The chain combines TRBV12-3 or TRBV12-4 with TRBJ2-2, with 8 bases that match TRBD2. This CDR3 spans 24 amino acids. Here the CDR3 DNA reads TGTGGCAGCAGTTTCTTCTTACCCACACCACAGGCCGGGAGGGGAGATGGGAACACCGGGGAGCTGTTTTTT. Translated, it gives CGSSFFLPTPQAGRGDGNTGELFF.

This clonotype was observed a few times. The genes are TRBV28 and TRBJ2-3, with D hard to call. This CDR3 is built from 12 residues. The ends were cut back, 5 bases at V and 4 bases at J, with 7 bases in the middle. Germline V gives CDR1 MDHEN, CDR2 SYDVKM. The CDR3 DNA reads as TGTGCCAGCAGTCCCTTCGCAGATACGCAGTATTTT. Translation gives CASSPFADTQYF.

The chain employs TRBV27 and TRBJ2-1; unclear D gene. Germline assignment: CDR1 MNHEY and CDR2 SMNVEV (reference sequence). Trimming removed 5 bases from V and 6 bases from J, with 11 bases in between. The CDR3 is 13 residues long. This CDR3 is CASSGERLNEQFF. In DNA form, the CDR3 reads TGTGCCAGCAGTGGAGAACGGCTCAATGAGCAGTTCTTC.

This clonotype came up many times. This chain links TRBV6-5 with TRBJ1-1; TRBD1 is a possible D gene (5 bases). The CDR3 runs 13 residues. Trimming cost V 2 bases and J 4 bases, with 8 bases left between them. The germline gives CDR1 MNHEY, CDR2 SVGAGI. CDR3: CASSYPDSTEAFF. In DNA form, the CDR3 reads TGTGCCAGCAGTTACCCTGACAGCACTGAAGCTTTCTTT.

The J gene is TRBJ2-3, the V gene TRBV6-2 or TRBV6-3; D gene ambiguous. The germline CDR1 and CDR2 sequences are MNHEY and SVGEGT. Trimming left V 2 bases short and J 8 bases short, with 11 bases between. This CDR3 is built from 13 residues. CDR3 in amino acids: CASSYVQKGTQYF. DNA for the CDR3: TGTGCCAGCAGTTACGTACAGAAGGGTACGCAGTATTTT.

The chain has TRBV28 and TRBJ1-5, with D possibly matching TRBD1 (6 bases). The CDR3 covers 14 residues. Trimming stripped 2 bases from V and 7 bases from J, with 12 bases between. Germline V CDR1 and CDR2: MDHEN, SYDVKM. CDR3 nucleotides: TGTGCCAGCAGTTTAATCAGGGGCACGCAGCCCCAGCATTTT. It yields the protein CASSLIRGTQPQHF.

This clonotype was seen only a few times. This chain uses TRBV5-6 with TRBJ2-7, with D uncertain. In germline, CDR1 is SGHDT, CDR2 YYEEEE. The CDR3 has 14 amino acids. With 2 bases removed from V and 0 bases from J, the gap between germline ends came to 9 bases. The CDR3 reads CASSLGDDSYEQYV. The DNA for the CDR3 is TGTGCCAGCAGCTTAGGTGACGACTCCTACGAGCAGTACGTC.

The chain recombines TRBV20-1 with TRBJ1-1; no clear D gene. Germline-derived CDR1 and CDR2 are DFQATT and SNEGSKA (reference sequence). Trimming took off 2 bases at V and 0 bases at J, with 4 bases between the two ends. The CDR3 runs to 12 residues. In nucleotides, the CDR3 is TGCAGTGCTAGAAAGCTGAACACTGAAGCTTTCTTT. Amino acid sequence: CSARKLNTEAFF.

The J gene is TRBJ1-2, the V gene TRBV7-9, with 9 nucleotides matching TRBD1. Germline CDR1 is SEHNR and CDR2 is FQNEAQ (reference sequence). This CDR3 region has 16 residues. After removal of 6 bases from V and 3 bases from J, the junction contained 11 bases not matched to a gene. The CDR3 region is CASSNGQGILDYGYTF. The DNA of the CDR3 is TGTGCCAGCAGTAATGGACAGGGGATTTTGGACTATGGCTACACCTTC. Complete variable domain (other parts from reference TRBV7-9 and TRBJ1-2): DTGVSQNPRHKITKRGQNVTFRCDPISEHNRLYWYRQTLGQGPEFLTYFQNEAQLEKSRLLSDRFSAERPKGSFSTLEIQRTEQGDSAMYLCASSNGQGILDYGYTFGSGTRLTVV.

The chain joins TRBV6-5 to TRBJ2-3; 8 nucleotides line up with TRBD2. The CDR3 is 19 residues long. The trim removed 6 bases at V and 3 bases at J, leaving 20 bases unmatched. CDR1 and CDR2 (germline): MNHEY, SVGAGI. The CDR3 nucleotides are TGTGCCAGCAGCTCCGGACCCGCCTCGGGGGGGCGCGGGACAGATACGCAGTATTTT. It yields the protein CASSSGPASGGRGTDTQYF.

The gene calls are TRBV9 and TRBJ2-6; weak D call: TRBD2 (5 bases). V dropped 3 bases and J dropped 0 bases, with 19 bases sitting between them. In germline, CDR1 is SGDLS, CDR2 YYNGEE. The CDR3 length is 19 residues. The CDR3 sequence is CASSARRGQPDSGANVLTF. In DNA, the CDR3 is TGTGCCAGCAGCGCCCGACGCGGGCAACCAGACTCTGGGGCCAACGTCCTGACTTTC.

There are many counts of this clonotype. The chain couples TRBV7-2 to TRBJ2-7; 8 nucleotides match TRBD1. There are 14 residues in the CDR3. With 3 bases clipped from V and 2 bases from J, the junction kept 3 bases outside the gene matches. Germline V gene lookup returns CDR1 SGHTA and CDR2 FQGNSA. The CDR3 loop is CASSFSGGPYEQYV. The CDR3 DNA follows: TGTGCCAGCAGCTTTTCAGGGGGCCCCTACGAGCAGTACGTC.

The chain combines TRBV10-2 with TRBJ1-1; D is unclear. Germline V CDR1 and CDR2: WSHSY, SAAADI. The V end was cut by 7 bases, the J end by 0 bases, with 18 bases between. The CDR3 has 16 amino acids. DNA for the CDR3: TGCGCCAGCATTAACCAAGCCGGGAGCATGAACACTGAAGCTTTCTTT. Its protein product is CASINQAGSMNTEAFF.

The chain links TRBV10-3 to TRBJ1-1, with D tentatively TRBD1 (6 bases). V gave up 0 bases and J gave up 0 bases, with 8 bases separating them. Germline CDR1 is ENHRY and CDR2 is SYGVKD. This CDR3 contains 15 residues. As DNA, the CDR3 is TGTGCCATCAGTGAGTCTGACAGGATGAACACTGAAGCTTTCTTT. Translation: CAISESDRMNTEAFF.

This clonotype was detected only a few times. The CDR3 reads CASSLRGGFTDTQYF. CDR3 DNA: TGTGCCAGCAGCTTACGGGGGGGGTTCACAGATACGCAGTATTTT. J is TRBJ2-3 and V is TRBV7-6; 8 nucleotides agree with TRBD2. Germline V gene lookup returns CDR1 SGHVS and CDR2 FNYEAQ. Germline trimming cut 2 bases from V and 2 bases from J; bases unmatched to any gene: 3. The CDR3 consists of 15 residues.

The chain is built from TRBV7-9 and TRBJ1-2, with a weak D call TRBD1 (5 bases). CDR1 and CDR2 (germline): SEHNR, FQNEAQ (reference sequence). V gave up 2 bases and J gave up 8 bases, with 12 bases separating them. This CDR3 has 13 residues. Here the CDR3 reads CASSLSGRGGYTF. CDR3 in DNA: TGTGCCAGCAGCTTATCGGGGCGCGGGGGCTACACCTTC.